The present entry profiles one T cell receptor beta chain with its context. The sample originates from a study of OX40 agonist ivuxolimab in advanced cancers. Study as a whole: Patients in dose escalation had liver, melanoma, kidney or head and neck cancers. Those enrolled were 82.7% male, with a mean age of around 60 years and ages from 23 to 79.

Germline lookup yields CDR1 SGHNT and CDR2 YYREEE (reference sequence). This CDR3 comprises 13 residues. The V gene end was trimmed by 3 bases and the J gene end by 12 bases; junction bases not matched to a gene: 8. Clones were read by immunoSEQ multiplex PCR, and TCRdb kept only the in-frame ones, dropping some. The repertoire holds about 68,000 clones, with about 82% as singletons. The sequence was obtained from an adult with an advanced solid tumor such as melanoma, head and neck, liver or kidney cancer. The chain has TRBV5-4 and TRBJ2-3; TRBD1 matches at 9 bases. The specimen was CD4+ or CD8+ T cells sorted from blood, collected in a trial of the OX40 agonist ivuxolimab. CDR3 residues: CASSWTGADDQYF. CDR3 sequence (DNA): TGTGCCAGCAGCTGGACAGGGGCAGATGATCAGTATTTT.